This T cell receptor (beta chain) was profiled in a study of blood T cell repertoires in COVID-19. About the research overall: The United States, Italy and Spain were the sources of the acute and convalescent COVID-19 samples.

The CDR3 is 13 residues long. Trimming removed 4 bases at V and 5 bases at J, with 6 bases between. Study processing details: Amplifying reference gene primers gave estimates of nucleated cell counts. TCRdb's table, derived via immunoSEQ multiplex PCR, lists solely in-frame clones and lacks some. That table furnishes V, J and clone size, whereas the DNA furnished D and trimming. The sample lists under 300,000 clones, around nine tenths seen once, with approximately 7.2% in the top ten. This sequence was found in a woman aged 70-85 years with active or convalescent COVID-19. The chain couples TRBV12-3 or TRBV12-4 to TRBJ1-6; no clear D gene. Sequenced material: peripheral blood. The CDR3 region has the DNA TGTGCCAGCAGTTCACGGGATAATTCACCCCTCCACTTT. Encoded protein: CASSSRDNSPLHF.